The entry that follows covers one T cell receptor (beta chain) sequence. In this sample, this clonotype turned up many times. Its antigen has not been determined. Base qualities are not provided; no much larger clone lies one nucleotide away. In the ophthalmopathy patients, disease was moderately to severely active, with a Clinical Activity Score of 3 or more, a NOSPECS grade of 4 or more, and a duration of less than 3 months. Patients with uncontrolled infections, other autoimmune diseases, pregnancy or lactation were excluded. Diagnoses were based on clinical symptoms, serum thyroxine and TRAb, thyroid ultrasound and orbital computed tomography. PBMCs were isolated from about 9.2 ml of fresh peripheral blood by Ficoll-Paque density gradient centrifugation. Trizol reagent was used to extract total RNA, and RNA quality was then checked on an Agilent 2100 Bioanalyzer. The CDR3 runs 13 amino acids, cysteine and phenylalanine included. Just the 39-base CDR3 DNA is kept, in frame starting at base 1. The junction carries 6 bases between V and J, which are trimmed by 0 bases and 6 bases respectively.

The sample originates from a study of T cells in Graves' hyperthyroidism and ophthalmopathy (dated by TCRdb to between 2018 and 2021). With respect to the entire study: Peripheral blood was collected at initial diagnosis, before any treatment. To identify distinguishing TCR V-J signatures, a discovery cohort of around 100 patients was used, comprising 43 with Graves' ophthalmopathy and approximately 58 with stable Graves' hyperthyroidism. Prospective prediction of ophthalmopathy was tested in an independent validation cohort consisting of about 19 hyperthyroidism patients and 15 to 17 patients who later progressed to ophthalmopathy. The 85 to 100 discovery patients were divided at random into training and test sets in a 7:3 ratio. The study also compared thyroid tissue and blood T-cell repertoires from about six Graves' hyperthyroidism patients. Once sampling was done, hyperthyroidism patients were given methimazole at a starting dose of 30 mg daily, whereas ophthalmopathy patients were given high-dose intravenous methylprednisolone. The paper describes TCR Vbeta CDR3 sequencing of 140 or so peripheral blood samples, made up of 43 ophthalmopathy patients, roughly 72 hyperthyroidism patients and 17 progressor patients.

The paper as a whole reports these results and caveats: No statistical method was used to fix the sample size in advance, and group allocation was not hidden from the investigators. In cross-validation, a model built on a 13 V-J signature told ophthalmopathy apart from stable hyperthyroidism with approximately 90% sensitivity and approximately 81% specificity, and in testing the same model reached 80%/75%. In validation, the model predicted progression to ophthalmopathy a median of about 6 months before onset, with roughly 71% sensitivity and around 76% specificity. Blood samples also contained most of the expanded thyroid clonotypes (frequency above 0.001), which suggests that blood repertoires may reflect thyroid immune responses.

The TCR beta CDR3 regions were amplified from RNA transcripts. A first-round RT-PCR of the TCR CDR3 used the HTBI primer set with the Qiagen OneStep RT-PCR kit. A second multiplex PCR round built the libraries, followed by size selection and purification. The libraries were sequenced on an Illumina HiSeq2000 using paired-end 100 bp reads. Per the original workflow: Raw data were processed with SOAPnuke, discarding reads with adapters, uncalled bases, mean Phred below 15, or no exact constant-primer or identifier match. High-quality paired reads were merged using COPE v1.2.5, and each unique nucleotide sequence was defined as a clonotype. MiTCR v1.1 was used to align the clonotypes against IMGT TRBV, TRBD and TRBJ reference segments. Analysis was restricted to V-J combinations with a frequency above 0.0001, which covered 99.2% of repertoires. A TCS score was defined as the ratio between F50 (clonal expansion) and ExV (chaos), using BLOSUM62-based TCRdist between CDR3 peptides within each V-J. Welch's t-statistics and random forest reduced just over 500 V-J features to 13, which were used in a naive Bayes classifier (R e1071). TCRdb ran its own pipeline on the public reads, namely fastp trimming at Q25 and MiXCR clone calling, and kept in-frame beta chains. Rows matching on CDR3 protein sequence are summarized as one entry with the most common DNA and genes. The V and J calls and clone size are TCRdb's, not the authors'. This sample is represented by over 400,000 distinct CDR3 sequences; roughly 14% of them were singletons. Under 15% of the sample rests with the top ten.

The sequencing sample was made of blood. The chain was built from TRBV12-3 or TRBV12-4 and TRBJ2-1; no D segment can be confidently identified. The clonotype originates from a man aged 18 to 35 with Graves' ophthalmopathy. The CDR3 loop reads CASSLALVNEQFF. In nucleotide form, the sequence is TGTGCCAGCAGTTTAGCTCTAGTCAATGAGCAGTTCTTC.